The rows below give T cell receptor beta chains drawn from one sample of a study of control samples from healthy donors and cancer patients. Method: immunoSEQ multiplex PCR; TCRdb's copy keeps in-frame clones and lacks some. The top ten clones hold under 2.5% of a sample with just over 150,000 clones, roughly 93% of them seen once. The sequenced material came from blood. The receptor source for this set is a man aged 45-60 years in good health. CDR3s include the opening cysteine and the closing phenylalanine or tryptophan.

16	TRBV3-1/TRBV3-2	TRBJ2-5	CASSQAGLAEQETQYF
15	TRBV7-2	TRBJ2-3	CASSLSGRVGDTQYF
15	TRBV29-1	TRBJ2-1	CSVTPLELAANEQFF
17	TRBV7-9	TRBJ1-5	CASSLPGEGVCNQPQHF
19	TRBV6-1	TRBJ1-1	CASSAPKWDRVNLNTEAFF
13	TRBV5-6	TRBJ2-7	CASSLQENYEQYF
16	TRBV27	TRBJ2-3	CASSLGSGRRTDTQYF
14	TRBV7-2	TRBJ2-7	CASTLTSGSYEQYF
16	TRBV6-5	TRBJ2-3	CASSYSGLAVADTQYF
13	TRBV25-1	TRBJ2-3	CATRHPVTDTQYF
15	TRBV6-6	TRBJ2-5	CASRSPGTGSETQYF
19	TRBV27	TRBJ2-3	CASSLKVRGTSVGPDTQYF
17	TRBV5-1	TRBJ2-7	CASSLGISSREVYEQYF
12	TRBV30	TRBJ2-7	CAWSGTAYEQYF
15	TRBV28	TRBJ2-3	CASTFRDRPTDTQYF
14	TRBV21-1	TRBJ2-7	CASSCDRGLCEQYF
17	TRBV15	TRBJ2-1	CATSRDASEEVYNEQFF
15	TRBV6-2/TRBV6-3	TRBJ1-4	CASSTGQGNGEKLFF
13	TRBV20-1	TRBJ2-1	CSASSGKDDEQFF
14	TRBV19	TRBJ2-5	CASSIQAGKETQYF
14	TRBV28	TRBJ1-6	CASSLGAGVSPLHF
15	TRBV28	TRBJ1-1	CASSSNAQVLGEAFF
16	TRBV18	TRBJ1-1	CASSPGQGAGNTEAFF
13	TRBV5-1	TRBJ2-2	CASSWDSTGELFF
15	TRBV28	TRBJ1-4	CASSSTGATNEKLFF
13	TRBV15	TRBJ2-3	CATQAGGPYTQYF
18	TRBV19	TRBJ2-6	CASSIPRTGSSGANVLTF
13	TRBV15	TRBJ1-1	CATSRDRNTEAFF
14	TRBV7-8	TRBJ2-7	CASSPGQGINEQYF
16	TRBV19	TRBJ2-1	CASTLRVTGSYNEQFF
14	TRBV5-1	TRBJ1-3	CASSLGQGLNTIYF
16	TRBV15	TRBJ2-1	CATSRNRRASYNEQFF
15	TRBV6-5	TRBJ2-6	CASRPGLAGANVLTF
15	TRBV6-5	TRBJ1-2	CASRGADGTNYGYTF
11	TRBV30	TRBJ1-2	CAWSVLGGYTF
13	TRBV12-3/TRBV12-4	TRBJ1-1	CASSLRGRTEAFF
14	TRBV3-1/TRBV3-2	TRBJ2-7	CASSQVQGGYEQYF
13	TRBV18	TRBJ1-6	CASSGVTDSPLHF
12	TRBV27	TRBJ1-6	CASSFEVGPLHF
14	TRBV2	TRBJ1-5	CASSLGQGNQPQHF
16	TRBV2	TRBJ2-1	CASSRDAGSAYNEQFF
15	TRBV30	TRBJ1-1	CAWSVSGGRATEAFF
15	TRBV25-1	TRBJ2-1	CASSESGGPYNEQFF
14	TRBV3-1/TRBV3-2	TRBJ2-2	CATQTSGSTGELFF
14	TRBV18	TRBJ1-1	CASSPPGLGREAFF
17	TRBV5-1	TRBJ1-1	CASSLASSPGWNTEAFF